A selection of T cell receptor beta chains follows, all from one sample in a study of graft-versus-host responses after intestinal transplantation. Sequenced by immunoSEQ multiplex PCR; TCRdb stores in-frame clones only, minus some. The repertoire includes 1,500 to 2,000 clones, 35% to 45% of them detected once, and roughly 9% sits in the top ten. The material was alloreactive CD8+ T cells from a mixed lymphocyte reaction culture, obtained before transplantation. The receptors here all came from a human patient who was an organ donor for intestinal transplantation. CDR3s include the opening cysteine and the closing phenylalanine or tryptophan. The D gene is left open where the match is weak. Size values are once, few and many counts, or a class for expanded clones, and some rows have none.

15	few	NA	TRBJ2-1	TRBV6-9	TGTGCCAGCAGTTACTCGACTGGACCCTCGGGTGAGCAGTTCTTC	CASSYSTGPSGEQFF
14	NA	NA	TRBJ1-5	TRBV21-1	TGTGCCAGCAGCAAAGACAGGGTAAGCCAGCCCCAGCATTTT	CASSKDRVSQPQHF
14	few	TRBD1	TRBJ2-7	TRBV27	TGTGCCAGCAGTCCTACGCCAGGGGGCTACGAGCAGTACTTC	CASSPTPGGYEQYF
11	few	NA	TRBJ1-1	TRBV11-1	TGTGCCAGCAGCGGCGGGGCTGAAGCTTTCTTT	CASSGGAEAFF
16	hyperexpanded	NA	TRBJ1-6	TRBV4-1	TGCGCCAGCAGCCAAGTAGGAGACAGGTTTAATTCACCCCTCCACTTT	CASSQVGDRFNSPLHF
13	NA	NA	TRBJ2-1	TRBV19	TGTGCCACACAACAGGGTGCGTACAATGAGCAGTTCTTC	CATQQGAYNEQFF
15	NA	TRBD2	TRBJ2-3	TRBV6-5	TGTGCCAGCAGTTTTCTAGCGGGGTACACAGATACGCAGTATTTT	CASSFLAGYTDTQYF
14	NA	TRBD1	TRBJ2-5	TRBV5-1	TGCGCCAGCAGCTCCGGGACAGGGGGAGAGACCCAGTACTTC	CASSSGTGGETQYF
14	few	TRBD1	TRBJ2-7	TRBV7-2	TGTGCCAGCAGCTTAATGGACAGGGCCTACGAGCAGTACTTC	CASSLMDRAYEQYF
16	NA	NA	TRBJ2-3	TRBV11-2	TGTGCCAGCAGCTTAGATTTGCCGACCTACACAGATACGCAGTATTTT	CASSLDLPTYTDTQYF
15	few	NA	TRBJ1-2	TRBV4-2	TGTGCCAGCAGCCAAGATTGGCGACTCCCCTATGGCTACACCTTC	CASSQDWRLPYGYTF
14	medium-sized	NA	TRBJ2-3	TRBV6-5	TGTGCCAGCAGTTACGGGCTAGCTCCAGATACGCAGTATTTT	CASSYGLAPDTQYF
17	NA	NA	TRBJ1-1	TRBV11-1	TGTGCCAGCAGCTTACGGGGTGGGTTTACTTTTAACACTGAAGCTTTCTTT	CASSLRGGFTFNTEAFF
16	few	TRBD1	TRBJ2-3	TRBV27	TGTGCCAGCAGTTTATGGACAGGTTCCCTCACAGATACGCAGTATTTT	CASSLWTGSLTDTQYF
15	NA	TRBD2	TRBJ2-7	TRBV2	TGTGCCAGCGGGACTAGCGGCAATCCTCCCTACGAGCAGTACTTC	CASGTSGNPPYEQYF
19	NA	NA	TRBJ2-7	TRBV4-2	TGTGCCAGCAGCTCCCGGGACACGACGCCGCACCCGTTGGTCGACGAGCAGTACTTC	CASSSRDTTPHPLVDEQYF
14	NA	TRBD2	TRBJ2-5	TRBV19	TGTGCCAGTAGTATCGGGGGGGGCCAAGAGACCCAGTACTTC	CASSIGGGQETQYF
14	few	NA	TRBJ2-7	TRBV9	TGTGCCAGCAGCGAAGCCGGGACCTCCTACGAGCAGTACTTC	CASSEAGTSYEQYF
14	NA	NA	TRBJ2-4	TRBV6-5	TGTGCCAGCAGTTACCATTCACGGGGCGACATTCAGTACTTC	CASSYHSRGDIQYF
12	NA	NA	TRBJ1-1	TRBV10-3	TGTGCCATCAGACAGGGAGACACTGAAGCTTTCTTT	CAIRQGDTEAFF
11	few	NA	TRBJ1-1	TRBV30	TGTGCCTGGGGAAGGAACACTGAAGCTTTCTTT	CAWGRNTEAFF
14	NA	NA	TRBJ1-6	TRBV2	TGTGCCAGCAACGGGTGGGGTGTTAATTCACCCCTCCACTTT	CASNGWGVNSPLHF
15	few	TRBD2	TRBJ2-3	TRBV7-9	TGTGCCAGCAGCTCGCGGGGGGGAAACACAGATACGCAGTATTTT	CASSSRGGNTDTQYF
12	NA	NA	TRBJ2-7	TRBV10-3	TGTGCCATCAGTGAAAGCTCCTACGAGCAGTACTTC	CAISESSYEQYF
14	few	NA	TRBJ2-5	TRBV13	TGTGCCAGCAGCTTACTGGGCTTCCAAGAGACCCAGTACTTC	CASSLLGFQETQYF
16	large	NA	TRBJ1-5	TRBV28	TGTGCCAGCAGAACCCAAAGGGCAGGCTCCAATCAGCCCCAGCATTTT	CASRTQRAGSNQPQHF
14	NA	NA	TRBJ1-1	TRBV6-6	TGTGCCAGCAGTTTGACGGGAGGGAACACTGAAGCTTTCTTT	CASSLTGGNTEAFF
16	NA	NA	TRBJ2-7	TRBV5-1	TGCGCCAGCAGCCTATTCGACAGCGCGAGCTCCTACGAGCAGTACTTC	CASSLFDSASSYEQYF
16	NA	TRBD1	TRBJ2-2	TRBV27	TGTGCCAGCAGTTCCCGACAGGGGGCGAACACCGGGGAGCTGTTTTTT	CASSSRQGANTGELFF
16	NA	TRBD2	TRBJ2-7	TRBV11-2	TGTGCCAGCAGCTCCCGAACGACTAGCGGGGGTTACGAGCAGTACTTC	CASSSRTTSGGYEQYF
14	few	NA	TRBJ1-2	TRBV5-2	TGCGCCAGCAGCCAAGGCCAGTACCACTATGGCTACACCTTC	CASSQGQYHYGYTF
15	few	NA	TRBJ2-5	TRBV11-2	TGTGCCAGCAGCTTAGCGGGGGGCAGCCAAGAGACCCAGTACTTC	CASSLAGGSQETQYF
15	NA	TRBD1	TRBJ1-2	TRBV6-5	TGTGCCAGCAGCCCCGGGACAGGGGCTCATCCTGGCTACACCTTC	CASSPGTGAHPGYTF
17	NA	NA	TRBJ1-1	TRBV4-3	TGCGCCAGCAGCCTGGGGTGGGGGGCAAACATGAACACTGAAGCTTTCTTT	CASSLGWGANMNTEAFF
15	NA	NA	TRBJ2-7	TRBV4-1	TGCGCCAGCAGCCAAGAACAGGCTAGCTCCTACGAGCAGTACTTC	CASSQEQASSYEQYF
16	few	TRBD1	TRBJ1-2	TRBV2	TGTGCCAGCAGTAAGATCGAGGACAGGAAGGACTATGGCTACACCTTC	CASSKIEDRKDYGYTF
16	few	TRBD2	TRBJ2-3	TRBV27	TGTGCCAGCAGTTTATATTCGGGGGGACTCACAGATACGCAGTATTTT	CASSLYSGGLTDTQYF
13	NA	NA	TRBJ2-7	TRBV4-1	TGCGCCAGCAGCCAAGTCGCCTCCCGCGAGCAGTACTTC	CASSQVASREQYF
15	once	TRBD2	TRBJ2-3	TRBV6-4	TGTGCCAGCAGTGACTCTAGCGGGGGGGCAGATACGCAGTATTTT	CASSDSSGGADTQYF
16	NA	NA	TRBJ1-5	TRBV18	TGTGCCAGCTCACCCTATTTCCGGGACATCAATCAGCCCCAGCATTTT	CASSPYFRDINQPQHF